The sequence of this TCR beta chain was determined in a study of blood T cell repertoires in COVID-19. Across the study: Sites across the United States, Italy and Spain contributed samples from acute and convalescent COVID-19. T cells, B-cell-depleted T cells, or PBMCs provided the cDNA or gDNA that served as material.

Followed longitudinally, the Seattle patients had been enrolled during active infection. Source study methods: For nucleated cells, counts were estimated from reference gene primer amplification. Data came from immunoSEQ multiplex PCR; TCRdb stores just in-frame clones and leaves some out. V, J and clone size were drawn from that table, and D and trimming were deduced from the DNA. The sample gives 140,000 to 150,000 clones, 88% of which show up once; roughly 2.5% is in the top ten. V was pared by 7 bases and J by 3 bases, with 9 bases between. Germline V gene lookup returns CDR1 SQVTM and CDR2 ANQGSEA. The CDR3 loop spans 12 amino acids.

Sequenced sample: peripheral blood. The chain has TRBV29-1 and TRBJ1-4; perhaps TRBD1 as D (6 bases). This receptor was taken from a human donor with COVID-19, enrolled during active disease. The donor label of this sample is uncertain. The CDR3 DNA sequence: TGCAGCGCCGGGGGGCCTAATGAAAAACTGTTTTTT. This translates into CSAGGPNEKLFF.